One and the same sample provided the 6 T cell receptor beta chains below, sequenced in a study of read filtering for tumor transcriptome and immune sequencing. The library was built from roughly 400 ng RNA with molecular barcoded adaptors for alpha/delta and beta/gamma chains. TCRdb redid the calling of the reads with MiXCR, one entry per CDR3 protein. The sample lists about 6,000 distinct CDR3 sequences; 23% were seen once. Specimen: a population of CD138-negative cells sorted from bone marrow. These TCRs come from a donor at least 40 years old with multiple myeloma.

Many counts were recorded for this clonotype. The CDR3 loop reads CSAPVGNTEAFF. DNA for the CDR3: TGCAGTGCCCCGGTGGGGAACACTGAAGCTTTCTTT. This chain connects TRBV20-1 to TRBJ1-1, with no clear D. Germline values: CDR1 DFQATT, CDR2 SNEGSKA (reference sequence). The V and J ends lost 6 bases and 1 base respectively, with 9 bases between them. This CDR3 comprises 12 residues.

Relative to its sample, this clonotype is large. V gene TRBV7-9 combines with J gene TRBJ2-3, with TRBD1 matching 7 bases. Trimming removed 5 bases from V and 0 bases from J; junction bases left unmatched: 2. Looked up from germline, CDR1 is SEHNR and CDR2 is FQNEAQ (reference sequence). This CDR3 spans 14 amino acids. The CDR3, as DNA: TGTGCCAGCAGCACAGGGGCTAGCACAGATACGCAGTATTTT. This codes for CASSTGASTDTQYF.

With regard to this clonotype: A far larger clone is just one base off, so this is likely a read error. This chain joins TRBV4-1 and TRBJ1-6; D gene ambiguous. The better agreement between TRBJ1-1 and the DNA end casts doubt on the J call. The CDR3 length is 14 residues. The V gene's germline CDR1 is MGHRA and CDR2 YSYEKL. The DNA for the CDR3 is TGCGCCAGCAGCCAAAGCAGGTCGGTGTCCGAAGCTTTCTTT. As protein: CASSQSRSVSEAFF.

There are a few counts of this clonotype. Just one base apart from a much larger clone, this may be a read error. V is TRBV20-1 and J is TRBJ1-2; D might be TRBD1 (5 bases). The germline gives CDR1 DFQATT, CDR2 SNEGSKA (reference sequence). Trimming left V 3 bases short and J 2 bases short, with 13 bases between. The CDR3 is 14 residues long. CDR3 loop: CSASRAGTNYGYTF. The CDR3 nucleotides read TGCAGTGCTAGCAGGGCAGGAACGAACTATGGCTACACCTTC.

This clonotype occurred many times. The rearrangement links TRBV27 to TRBJ1-1, with D unclear. Between the trimmed V and J ends, which lost 7 bases and 2 bases, there was a span of 8 bases. CDR1 is MNHEY, CDR2 SMNVEV, per germline (reference sequence). The CDR3 is made up of 12 amino acids. CDR3 coding DNA: TGTGCCAGCATAGGTCCAAACACTGAAGCTTTCTTT. Amino acids: CASIGPNTEAFF.

This clonotype turned up a few times. This likely traces to a read error, being one base from a far larger clone. The V gene is TRBV6-6, the J gene TRBJ2-1, with 9 bases lining up with TRBD1. Per germline, CDR1 MNHNY and CDR2 SVGAGI (reference sequence). This CDR3 spans 17 amino acids. DNA of the CDR3: TGTGCCGGCAGTGCCTGGTTCGGGACAGGGTACGGCAATGAGCAGTTCTTC. Its translation: CAGSAWFGTGYGNEQFF.